This TCR beta chain came from a study of OX40 agonist ivuxolimab in advanced cancers. Whole-study context: The patients got ivuxolimab, which is an agonistic anti-OX40 (CD134) antibody.

The data were produced by immunoSEQ multiplex PCR, yet TCRdb's version contains in-frame clones alone and is incomplete. The table records approximately 54,000 clones, around 93% of them present only once. The CDR3 is 14 residues long. Germline V gene data show CDR1 as MNHEY and CDR2 as SMNVEV (reference sequence). The germline V and J ends were trimmed by 6 bases and 5 bases, with 16 bases remaining between them. Concerning this clone: What it recognizes is unknown.

Notes on the study in general: Some nonresponders also had low normalized T-cell clonal expansion. Both CD4+ and CD8+ T cell populations in blood had undergone clonal expansion by week 6 at 0.1 to 3.0 mg/kg.

Systemic immunosuppression or a history of autoimmune disease excluded patients. This sequence originates from an adult with an advanced solid tumor such as melanoma, head and neck, liver or kidney cancer. The chain carries TRBV27 and TRBJ2-5, with D maybe TRBD2 (6 bases). The starting material was CD4+ or CD8+ T cells sorted from blood, obtained in a trial of the OX40 agonist ivuxolimab. The CDR3 DNA reads TGTGCCAGCAGGGTGGGAGGAGGGGAGGAGACCCAGTACTTC. As protein: CASRVGGGEETQYF.